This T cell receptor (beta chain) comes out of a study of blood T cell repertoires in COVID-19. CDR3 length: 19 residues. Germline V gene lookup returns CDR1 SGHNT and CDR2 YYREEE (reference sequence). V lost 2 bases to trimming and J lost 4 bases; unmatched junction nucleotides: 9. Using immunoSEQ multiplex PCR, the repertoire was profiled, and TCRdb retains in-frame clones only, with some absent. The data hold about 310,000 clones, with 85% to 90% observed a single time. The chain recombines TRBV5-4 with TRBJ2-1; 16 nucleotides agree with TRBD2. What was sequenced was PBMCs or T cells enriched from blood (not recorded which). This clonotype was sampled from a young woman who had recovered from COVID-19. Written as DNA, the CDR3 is TGTGCCAGCAGCTTCGGGACTAGCGGGAGGGGGAAGCGGTACAATGAGCAGTTCTTC. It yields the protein CASSFGTSGRGKRYNEQFF. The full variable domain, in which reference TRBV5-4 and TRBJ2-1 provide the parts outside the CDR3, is ETGVTQSPTHLIKTRGQQVTLRCSSQSGHNTVSWYQQALGQGPQFIFQYYREEENGRGNFPPRFSGLQFPNYSSELNVNALELDDSALYLCASSFGTSGRGKRYNEQFFGPGTRLTVL.